What follows is one T cell receptor (beta chain) and its context. This sample was included in a study of cytotoxic CD8 clonotypes in ibrutinib-treated CLL. Sequenced by immunoSEQ multiplex PCR; TCRdb stores in-frame clones only, minus some. Among around 310,000 clones, roughly 79% were seen once, and the ten largest hold roughly 7%. With 1 base removed from V and 3 bases from J, the gap between germline ends came to 13 bases. The CDR3 runs to 15 residues. The germline gives CDR1 SGHVS, CDR2 FNYEAQ. This TCR was sampled from a human donor with chronic lymphocytic leukemia. The chain combines TRBV7-6 with TRBJ2-7; weak D call: TRBD2 (6 bases). Sequencing was performed on PBMCs, taken before ibrutinib treatment. CDR3 DNA: TGTGCCAGCAGCTTAGAGAGCGGGTCGAGCTACGAGCAGTACTTC. Amino acids: CASSLESGSSYEQYF.